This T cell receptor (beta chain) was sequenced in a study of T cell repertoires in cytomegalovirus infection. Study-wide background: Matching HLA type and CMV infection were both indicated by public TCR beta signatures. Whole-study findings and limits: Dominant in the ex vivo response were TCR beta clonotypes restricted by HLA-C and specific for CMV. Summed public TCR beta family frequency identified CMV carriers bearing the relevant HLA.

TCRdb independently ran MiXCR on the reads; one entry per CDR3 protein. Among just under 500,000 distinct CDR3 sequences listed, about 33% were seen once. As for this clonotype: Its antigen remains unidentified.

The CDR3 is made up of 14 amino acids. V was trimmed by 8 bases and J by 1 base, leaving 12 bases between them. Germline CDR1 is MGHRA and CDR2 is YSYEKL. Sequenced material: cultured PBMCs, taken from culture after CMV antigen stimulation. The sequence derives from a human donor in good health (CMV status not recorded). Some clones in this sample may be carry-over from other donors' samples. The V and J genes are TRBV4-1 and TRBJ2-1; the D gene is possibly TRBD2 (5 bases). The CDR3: CASGSPGSYNEQFF. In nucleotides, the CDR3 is TGCGCCAGCGGGTCTCCGGGGTCCTACAATGAGCAGTTCTTC.